Each of the 5 T cell receptor beta chains below was sequenced from the same sample in a study of blood T cells in healthy people across ages. Using a J-beta primer mix together with a sample-barcoded 5' primer, a second PCR was run for 7 to 11 cycles. TCRdb re-derived calls from the 5' RACE reads in MiXCR, one entry per CDR3 protein. Among 1.4 million or so distinct CDR3 sequences listed, approximately 43% were seen once. What was sequenced was blood. The receptor set was obtained from a woman aged 18 to 35 in good health.

This clonotype showed up just a few times. The chain recombines TRBV12-3 or TRBV12-4 with TRBJ2-7; perhaps TRBD1 as D (6 bases). V was cut by 7 bases and J by 3 bases, with 19 bases left in between. The CDR3 is made up of 15 amino acids. CDR3 nucleotide sequence: TGTGCCAGCACCATCTCCCCGGGACAACTCTACGAGCAGTACTTC. It encodes CASTISPGQLYEQYF.

This sequence joins TRBV4-3 and TRBJ1-2, with D tentatively TRBD1 (5 bases). The germline CDR1 and CDR2 sequences are LGHNA and YSLEER. The CDR3 runs 14 residues. The V end was cut by 4 bases, the J end by 2 bases, with 11 bases between. Here the CDR3 reads CASSPSRGNYGYTF. The CDR3 coding sequence is TGCGCCAGCAGCCCTAGTAGGGGCAACTATGGCTACACCTTC.

The table lists this clonotype with a few counts. The chain couples TRBV7-2 to TRBJ2-5, with 14 bases matching TRBD2. The CDR3 has 16 residues. The germline gives CDR1 SGHTA, CDR2 FQGNSA. J was trimmed by 11 bases and V by 3 bases; bases with no gene match: 11. CDR3 nucleotide sequence: TGTGCCAGCAGCTTGACCCGACTAGCGGGGGGGCAAGAGCAGTACTTC. Protein: CASSLTRLAGGQEQYF.

This clonotype showed up just a few times. This rearrangement joins TRBV7-2 to TRBJ2-1; 12 positions agree with TRBD2. Germline-derived CDR1 and CDR2 are SGHTA and FQGNSA. CDR3 length: 17 amino acids. V dropped 6 bases and J dropped 7; count of bases not matched to a gene: 13. CDR3 sequence reads: CASRSRGSSGGENEQFF. CDR3 coding DNA: TGTGCCAGCAGATCTAGAGGGTCTAGCGGGGGGGAGAATGAGCAGTTCTTC. Together with reference TRBV7-2 and TRBJ2-1, the CDR3 gives the full variable domain: GAGVSQSPSNKVTEKGKDVELRCDPISGHTALYWYRQSLGQGLEFLIYFQGNSAPDKSGLPSDRFSAERTGGSVSTLTIQRTQQEDSAVYLCASRSRGSSGGENEQFFGPGTRLTVL.

Concerning this clonotype itself: The junction departs from germline at one end; a sequencing error may be responsible. V is TRBV10-2 and J is TRBJ1-2; D is unresolved. This CDR3 is built from 14 residues. Germline-derived CDR1 and CDR2 are WSHSY and SAAADI. CDR3 nucleotides: TGCGCCAGCAGTGATGGAAGGCCCAACTATGGTTACACCTTC. This sequence encodes CASSDGRPNYGYTF.